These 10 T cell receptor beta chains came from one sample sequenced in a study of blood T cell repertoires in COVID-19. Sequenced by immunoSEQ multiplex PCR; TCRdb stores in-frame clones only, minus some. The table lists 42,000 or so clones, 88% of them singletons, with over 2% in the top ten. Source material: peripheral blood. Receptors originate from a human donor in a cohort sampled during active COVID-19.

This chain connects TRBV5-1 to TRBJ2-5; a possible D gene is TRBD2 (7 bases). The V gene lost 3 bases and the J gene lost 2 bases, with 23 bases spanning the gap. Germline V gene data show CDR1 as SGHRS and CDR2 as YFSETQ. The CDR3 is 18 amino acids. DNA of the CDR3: TGCGCCAGCAGCTCCCCGATCCCAAGGGGGGGGGAACAAGAGACCCAGTACTTC. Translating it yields CASSSPIPRGGEQETQYF. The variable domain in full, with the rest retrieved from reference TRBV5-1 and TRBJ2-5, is KAGVTQTPRYLIKTRGQQVTLSCSPISGHRSVSWYQQTPGQGLQFLFEYFSETQRNKGNFPGRFSGRQFSNSRSEMNVSTLELGDSALYLCASSSPIPRGGEQETQYFGPGTRLLVL.

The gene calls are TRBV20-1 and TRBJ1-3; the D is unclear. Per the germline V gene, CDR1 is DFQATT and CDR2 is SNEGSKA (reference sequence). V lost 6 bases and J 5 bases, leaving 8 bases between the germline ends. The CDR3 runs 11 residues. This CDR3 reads CSAPLRNTIYF. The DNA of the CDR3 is TGCAGTGCCCCTCTCCGAAACACCATATATTTT.

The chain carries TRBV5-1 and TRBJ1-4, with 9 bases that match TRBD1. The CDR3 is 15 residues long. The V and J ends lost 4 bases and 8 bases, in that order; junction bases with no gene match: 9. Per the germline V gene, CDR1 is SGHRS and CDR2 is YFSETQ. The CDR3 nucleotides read TGCGCCAGCAGCGAACCGGGACAGGGAAGCGAAAAACTGTTTTTT. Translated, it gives CASSEPGQGSEKLFF.

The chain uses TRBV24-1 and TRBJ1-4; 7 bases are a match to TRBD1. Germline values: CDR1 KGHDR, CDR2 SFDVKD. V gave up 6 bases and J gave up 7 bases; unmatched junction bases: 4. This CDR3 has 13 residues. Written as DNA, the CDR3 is TGTGCCACCAGTTCACAGGGGAGTGAAAAACTGTTTTTT. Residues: CATSSQGSEKLFF.

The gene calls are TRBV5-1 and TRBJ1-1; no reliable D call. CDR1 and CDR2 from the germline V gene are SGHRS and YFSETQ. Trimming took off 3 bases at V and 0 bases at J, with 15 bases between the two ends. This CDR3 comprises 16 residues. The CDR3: CASSSQPGGVNTEAFF. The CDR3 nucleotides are TGCGCCAGCAGCTCGCAGCCCGGCGGTGTGAACACTGAAGCTTTCTTT.

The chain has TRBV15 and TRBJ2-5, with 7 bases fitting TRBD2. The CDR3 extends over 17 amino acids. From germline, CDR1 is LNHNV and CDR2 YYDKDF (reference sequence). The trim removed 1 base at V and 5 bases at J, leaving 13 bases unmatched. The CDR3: CATSRGGLADQSETQYF. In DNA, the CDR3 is TGTGCCACCAGCAGAGGCGGGCTAGCGGATCAATCGGAGACCCAGTACTTC.

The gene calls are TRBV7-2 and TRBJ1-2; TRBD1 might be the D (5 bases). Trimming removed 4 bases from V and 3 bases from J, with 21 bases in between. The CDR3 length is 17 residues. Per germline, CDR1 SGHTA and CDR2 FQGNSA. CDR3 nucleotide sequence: TGTGCCAGCAGCTCCTCCCCCCAACAGGCGGCCTACTATGGCTACACCTTC. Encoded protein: CASSSSPQQAAYYGYTF. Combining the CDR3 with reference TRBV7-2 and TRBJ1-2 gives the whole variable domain GAGVSQSPSNKVTEKGKDVELRCDPISGHTALYWYRQSLGQGLEFLIYFQGNSAPDKSGLPSDRFSAERTGGSVSTLTIQRTQQEDSAVYLCASSSSPQQAAYYGYTFGSGTRLTVV.

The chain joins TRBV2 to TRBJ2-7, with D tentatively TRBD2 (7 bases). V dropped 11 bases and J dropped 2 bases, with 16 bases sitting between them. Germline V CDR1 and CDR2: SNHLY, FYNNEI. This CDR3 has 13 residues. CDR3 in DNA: TGTGCCGGGGGCTTCGGGGGGCCCTACGAGCAGTACTTC. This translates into CAGGFGGPYEQYF. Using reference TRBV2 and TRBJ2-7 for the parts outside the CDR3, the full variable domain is EPEVTQTPSHQVTQMGQEVILRCVPISNHLYFYWYRQILGQKVEFLVSFYNNEISEKSEIFDDQFSVERPDGSNFTLKIRSTKLEDSAMYFCAGGFGGPYEQYFGPGTRLTVT.

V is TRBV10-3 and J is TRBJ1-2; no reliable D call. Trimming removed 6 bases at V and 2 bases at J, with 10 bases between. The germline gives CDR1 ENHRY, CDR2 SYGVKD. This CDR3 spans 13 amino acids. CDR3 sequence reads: CAISEDRNYGYTF. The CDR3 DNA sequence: TGTGCCATCAGCGAGGATAGAAACTATGGCTACACCTTC.

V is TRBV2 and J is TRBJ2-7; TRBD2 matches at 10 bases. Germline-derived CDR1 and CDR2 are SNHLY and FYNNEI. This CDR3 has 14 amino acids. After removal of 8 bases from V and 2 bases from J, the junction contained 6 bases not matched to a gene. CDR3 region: CASRWSGGAYEQYF. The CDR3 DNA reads TGTGCCAGCCGCTGGAGCGGGGGGGCCTACGAGCAGTACTTC. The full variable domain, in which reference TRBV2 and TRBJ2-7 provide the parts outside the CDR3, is EPEVTQTPSHQVTQMGQEVILRCVPISNHLYFYWYRQILGQKVEFLVSFYNNEISEKSEIFDDQFSVERPDGSNFTLKIRSTKLEDSAMYFCASRWSGGAYEQYFGPGTRLTVT.